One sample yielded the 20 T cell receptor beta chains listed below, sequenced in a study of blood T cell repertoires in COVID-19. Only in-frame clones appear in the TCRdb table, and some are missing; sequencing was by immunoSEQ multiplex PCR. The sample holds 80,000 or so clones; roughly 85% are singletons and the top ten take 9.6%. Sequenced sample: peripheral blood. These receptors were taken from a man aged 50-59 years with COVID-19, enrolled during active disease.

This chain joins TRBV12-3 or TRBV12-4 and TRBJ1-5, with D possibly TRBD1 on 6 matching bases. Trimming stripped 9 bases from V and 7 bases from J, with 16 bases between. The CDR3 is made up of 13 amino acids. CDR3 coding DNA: TGTGCCAGTCGACTAGGGGGAGGGCAGCCCCAGCATTTT. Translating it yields CASRLGGGQPQHF.

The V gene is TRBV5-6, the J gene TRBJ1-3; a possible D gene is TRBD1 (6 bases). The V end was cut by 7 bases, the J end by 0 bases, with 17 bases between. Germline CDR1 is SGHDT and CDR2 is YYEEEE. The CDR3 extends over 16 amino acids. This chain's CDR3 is CASAPGGQLSGNTIYF. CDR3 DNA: TGTGCCAGCGCCCCAGGTGGACAGCTCTCTGGAAACACCATATATTTT.

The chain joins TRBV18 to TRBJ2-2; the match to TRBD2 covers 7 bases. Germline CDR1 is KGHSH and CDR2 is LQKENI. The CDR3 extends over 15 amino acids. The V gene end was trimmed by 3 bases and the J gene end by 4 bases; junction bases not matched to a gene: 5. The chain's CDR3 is CASSPSTSPTGELFF. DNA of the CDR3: TGTGCCAGCTCACCCTCGACTAGCCCCACCGGGGAGCTGTTTTTT.

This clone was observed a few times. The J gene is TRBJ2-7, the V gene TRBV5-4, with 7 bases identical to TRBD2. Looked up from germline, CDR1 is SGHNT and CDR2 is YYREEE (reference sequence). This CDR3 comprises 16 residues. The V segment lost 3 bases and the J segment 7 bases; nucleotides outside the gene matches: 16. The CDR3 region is CASSYPGEGASPEQYF. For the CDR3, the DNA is TGTGCCAGCAGCTACCCGGGGGAGGGCGCGTCCCCGGAGCAGTACTTC.

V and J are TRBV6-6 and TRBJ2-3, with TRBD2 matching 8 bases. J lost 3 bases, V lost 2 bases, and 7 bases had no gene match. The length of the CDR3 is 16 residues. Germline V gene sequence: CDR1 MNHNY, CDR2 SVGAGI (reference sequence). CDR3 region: CASSYGAGGLTDTQYF. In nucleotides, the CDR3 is TGTGCCAGCAGTTACGGGGCGGGAGGACTAACAGATACGCAGTATTTT.

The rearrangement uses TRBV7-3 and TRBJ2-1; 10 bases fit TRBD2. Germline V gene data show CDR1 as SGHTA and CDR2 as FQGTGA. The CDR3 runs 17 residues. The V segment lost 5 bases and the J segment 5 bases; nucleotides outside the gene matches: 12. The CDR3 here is CASSPHRASGRNNEQFF. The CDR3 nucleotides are TGTGCCAGCAGCCCCCACCGGGCTAGCGGGAGAAACAATGAGCAGTTCTTC.

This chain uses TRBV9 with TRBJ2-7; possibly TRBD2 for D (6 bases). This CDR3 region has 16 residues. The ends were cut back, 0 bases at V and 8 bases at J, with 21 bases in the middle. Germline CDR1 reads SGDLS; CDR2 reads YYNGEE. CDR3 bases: TGTGCCAGCAGCGTAGGAGGTCGGGGGTCTCCTACGAAGCAGTACTTC. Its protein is CASSVGGRGSPTKQYF.

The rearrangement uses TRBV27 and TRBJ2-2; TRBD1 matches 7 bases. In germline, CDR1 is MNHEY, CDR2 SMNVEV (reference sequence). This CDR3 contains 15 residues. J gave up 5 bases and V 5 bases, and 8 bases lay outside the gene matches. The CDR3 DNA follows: TGTGCCAGCAGTCCTGACAGGGAAAGAACCGGGGAGCTGTTTTTT. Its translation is CASSPDRERTGELFF.

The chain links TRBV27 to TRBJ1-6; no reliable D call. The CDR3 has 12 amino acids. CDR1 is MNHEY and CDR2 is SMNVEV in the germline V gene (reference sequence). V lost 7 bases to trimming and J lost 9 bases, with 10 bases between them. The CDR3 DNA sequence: TGTGCCAGCAAACGGGTAGCTTCACCCCTCCACTTT. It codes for CASKRVASPLHF.

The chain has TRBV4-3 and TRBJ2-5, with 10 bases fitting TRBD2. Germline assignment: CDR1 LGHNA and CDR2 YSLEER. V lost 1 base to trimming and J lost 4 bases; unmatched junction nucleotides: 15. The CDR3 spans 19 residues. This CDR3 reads CASSQAGLAGEWRGETQYF. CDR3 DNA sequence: TGCGCCAGCAGCCAAGCAGGGCTAGCGGGAGAGTGGAGGGGAGAGACCCAGTACTTC.

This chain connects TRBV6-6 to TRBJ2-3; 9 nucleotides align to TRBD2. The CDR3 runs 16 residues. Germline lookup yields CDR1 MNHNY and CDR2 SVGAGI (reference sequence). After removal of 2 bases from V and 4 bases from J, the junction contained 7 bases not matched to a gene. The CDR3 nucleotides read TGTGCCAGCAGTTACCGGGCGGGAGGGAGTGCAGATACGCAGTATTTT. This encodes CASSYRAGGSADTQYF.

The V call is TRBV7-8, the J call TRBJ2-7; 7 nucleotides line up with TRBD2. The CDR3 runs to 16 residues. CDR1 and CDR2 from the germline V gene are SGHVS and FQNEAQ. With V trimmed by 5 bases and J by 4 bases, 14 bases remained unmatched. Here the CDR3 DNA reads TGTGCCAGCAGCCTATCGGGTGGGGGGGTTAGTTACGAGCAGTACTTC. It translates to CASSLSGGGVSYEQYF.

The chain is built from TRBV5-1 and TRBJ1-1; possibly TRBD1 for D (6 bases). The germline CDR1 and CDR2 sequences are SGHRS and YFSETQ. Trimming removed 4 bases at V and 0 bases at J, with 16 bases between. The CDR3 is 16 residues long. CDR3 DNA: TGCGCCAGCAGCCTCTGGACAGTGAACATGAACACTGAAGCTTTCTTT. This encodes CASSLWTVNMNTEAFF. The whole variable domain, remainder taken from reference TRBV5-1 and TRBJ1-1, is KAGVTQTPRYLIKTRGQQVTLSCSPISGHRSVSWYQQTPGQGLQFLFEYFSETQRNKGNFPGRFSGRQFSNSRSEMNVSTLELGDSALYLCASSLWTVNMNTEAFFGQGTRLTVV.

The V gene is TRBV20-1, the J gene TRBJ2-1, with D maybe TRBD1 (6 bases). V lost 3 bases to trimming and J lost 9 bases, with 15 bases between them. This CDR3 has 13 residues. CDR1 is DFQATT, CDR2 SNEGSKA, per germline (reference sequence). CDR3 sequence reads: CSASAQGWGEQFF. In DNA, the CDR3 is TGCAGTGCTAGTGCCCAGGGGTGGGGTGAGCAGTTCTTC.

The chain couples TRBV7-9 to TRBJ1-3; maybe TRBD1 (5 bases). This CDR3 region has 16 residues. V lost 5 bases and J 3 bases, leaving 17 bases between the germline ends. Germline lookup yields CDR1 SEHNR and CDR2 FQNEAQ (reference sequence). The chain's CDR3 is CASSKSQEYVGNTIYF. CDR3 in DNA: TGTGCCAGCAGCAAATCACAGGAGTACGTTGGAAACACCATATATTTT.

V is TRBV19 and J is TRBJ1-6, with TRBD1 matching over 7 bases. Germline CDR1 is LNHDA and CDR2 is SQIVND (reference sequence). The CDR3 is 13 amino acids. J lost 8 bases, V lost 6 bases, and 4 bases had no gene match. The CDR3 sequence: CASSVQGYSPLHF. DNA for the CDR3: TGTGCCAGTAGCGTACAGGGGTATTCACCCCTCCACTTT.

The CDR3 DNA sequence: TGTGCCAGTAGACTAGAGACTGAAGCTTTCTTT. This translates into CASRLETEAFF. The chain has TRBV5-8 and TRBJ1-1; D not certain. Germline V gene sequence: CDR1 SGHTS, CDR2 YDEGEE. CDR3 length: 11 residues. V was trimmed by 8 bases and J by 5 bases, leaving 10 bases between them.

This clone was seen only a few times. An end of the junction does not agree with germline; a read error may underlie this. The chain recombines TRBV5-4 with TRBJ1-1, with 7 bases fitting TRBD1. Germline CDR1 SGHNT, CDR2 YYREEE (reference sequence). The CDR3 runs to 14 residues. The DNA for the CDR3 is TGTGCCAGCAGCCCTCGGGACAGTCAGACTGGAGCTTTCTTT. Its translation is CASSPRDSQTGAFF.

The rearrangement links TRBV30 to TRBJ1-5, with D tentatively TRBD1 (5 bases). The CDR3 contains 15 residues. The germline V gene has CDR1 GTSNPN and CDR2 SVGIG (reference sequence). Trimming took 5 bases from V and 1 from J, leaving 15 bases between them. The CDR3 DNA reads TGTGCCTGGGCCCTAGGAGGGACCAGCAATCAGCCCCAGCATTTT. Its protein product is CAWALGGTSNQPQHF.

The CDR3 protein is CASSISSGMSEQYF. The CDR3 DNA reads TGTGCCAGTAGTATTTCTAGCGGGATGAGTGAGCAGTACTTC. This sequence joins TRBV19 and TRBJ2-7; 9 bases line up with TRBD2. The CDR3 contains 14 residues. V was clipped by 3 bases and J by 7 bases; unmatched bases: 7. Germline CDR1 reads LNHDA; CDR2 reads SQIVND (reference sequence).